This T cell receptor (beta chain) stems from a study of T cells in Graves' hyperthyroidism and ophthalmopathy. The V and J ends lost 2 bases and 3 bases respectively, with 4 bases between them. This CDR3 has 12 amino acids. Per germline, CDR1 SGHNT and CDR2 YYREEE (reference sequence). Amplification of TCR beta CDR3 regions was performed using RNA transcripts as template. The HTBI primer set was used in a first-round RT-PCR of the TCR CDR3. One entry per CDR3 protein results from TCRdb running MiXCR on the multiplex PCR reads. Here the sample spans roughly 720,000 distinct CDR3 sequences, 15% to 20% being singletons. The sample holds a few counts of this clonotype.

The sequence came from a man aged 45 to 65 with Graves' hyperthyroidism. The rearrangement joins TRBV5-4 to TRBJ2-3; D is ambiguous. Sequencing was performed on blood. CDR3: CASSFQTDTQYF. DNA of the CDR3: TGTGCCAGCAGCTTTCAGACAGATACGCAGTATTTT.